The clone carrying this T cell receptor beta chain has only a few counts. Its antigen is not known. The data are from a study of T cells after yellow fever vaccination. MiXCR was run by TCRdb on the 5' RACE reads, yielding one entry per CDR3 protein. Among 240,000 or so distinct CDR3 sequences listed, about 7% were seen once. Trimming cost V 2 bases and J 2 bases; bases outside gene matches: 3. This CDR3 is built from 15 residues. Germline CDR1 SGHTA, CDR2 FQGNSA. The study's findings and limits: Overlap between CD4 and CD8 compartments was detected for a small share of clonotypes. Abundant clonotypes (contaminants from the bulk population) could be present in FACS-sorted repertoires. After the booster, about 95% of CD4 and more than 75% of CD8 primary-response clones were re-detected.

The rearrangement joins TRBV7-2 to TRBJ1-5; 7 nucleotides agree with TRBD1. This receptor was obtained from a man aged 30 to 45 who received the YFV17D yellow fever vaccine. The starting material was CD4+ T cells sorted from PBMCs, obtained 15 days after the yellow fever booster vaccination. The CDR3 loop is CASSLKGAGNQPQHF. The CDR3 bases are TGTGCCAGCAGCTTAAAGGGGGCTGGCAATCAGCCCCAGCATTTT.